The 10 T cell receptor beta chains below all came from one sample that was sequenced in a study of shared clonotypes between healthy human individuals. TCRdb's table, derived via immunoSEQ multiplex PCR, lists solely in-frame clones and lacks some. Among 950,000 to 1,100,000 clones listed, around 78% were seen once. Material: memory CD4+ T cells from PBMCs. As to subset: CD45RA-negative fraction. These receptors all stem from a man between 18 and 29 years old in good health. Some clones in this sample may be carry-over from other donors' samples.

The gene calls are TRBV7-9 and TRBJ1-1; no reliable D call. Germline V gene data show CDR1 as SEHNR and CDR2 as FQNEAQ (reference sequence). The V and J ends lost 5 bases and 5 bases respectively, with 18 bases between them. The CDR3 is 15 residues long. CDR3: CASSPHREAPTEAFF. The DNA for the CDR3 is TGTGCCAGCAGCCCACATCGGGAGGCCCCGACTGAAGCTTTCTTT. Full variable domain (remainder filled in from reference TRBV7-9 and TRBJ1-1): DTGVSQNPRHKITKRGQNVTFRCDPISEHNRLYWYRQTLGQGPEFLTYFQNEAQLEKSRLLSDRFSAERPKGSFSTLEIQRTEQGDSAMYLCASSPHREAPTEAFFGQGTRLTVV.

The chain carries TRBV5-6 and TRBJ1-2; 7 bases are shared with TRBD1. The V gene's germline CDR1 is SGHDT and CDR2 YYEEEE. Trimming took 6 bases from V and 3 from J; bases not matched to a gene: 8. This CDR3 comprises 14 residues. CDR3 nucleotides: TGTGCCAGCACCCAGACAGGGTCCGACTATGGCTACACCTTC. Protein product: CASTQTGSDYGYTF.

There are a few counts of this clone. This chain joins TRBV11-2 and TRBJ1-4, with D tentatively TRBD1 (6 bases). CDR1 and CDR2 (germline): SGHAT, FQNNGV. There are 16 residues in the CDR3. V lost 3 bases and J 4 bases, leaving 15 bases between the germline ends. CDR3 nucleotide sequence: TGTGCCAGCAGCTTGCTCGGGGGGCAAATTAATGAAAAACTGTTTTTT. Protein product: CASSLLGGQINEKLFF. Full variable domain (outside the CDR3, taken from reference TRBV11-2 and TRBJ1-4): EAGVAQSPRYKIIEKRQSVAFWCNPISGHATLYWYQQILGQGPKLLIQFQNNGVVDDSQLPKDRFSAERLKGVDSTLKIQPAKLEDSAVYLCASSLLGGQINEKLFFGSGTQLSVL.

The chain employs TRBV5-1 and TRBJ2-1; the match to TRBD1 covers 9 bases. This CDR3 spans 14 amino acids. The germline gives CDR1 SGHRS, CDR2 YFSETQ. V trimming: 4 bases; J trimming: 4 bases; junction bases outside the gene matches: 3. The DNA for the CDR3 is TGCGCCAGCAGCGTAGGACAGGGGTACAATGAGCAGTTCTTC. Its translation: CASSVGQGYNEQFF.

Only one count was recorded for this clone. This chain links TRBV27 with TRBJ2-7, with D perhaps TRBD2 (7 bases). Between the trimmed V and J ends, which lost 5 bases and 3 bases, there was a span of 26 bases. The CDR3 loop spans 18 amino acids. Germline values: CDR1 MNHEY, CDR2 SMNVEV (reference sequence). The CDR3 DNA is TGTGCCAGCAGTGCCACTTTTCTGCAGGGAGGGGGGTACTACGAGCAGTACTTC. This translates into CASSATFLQGGGYYEQYF.

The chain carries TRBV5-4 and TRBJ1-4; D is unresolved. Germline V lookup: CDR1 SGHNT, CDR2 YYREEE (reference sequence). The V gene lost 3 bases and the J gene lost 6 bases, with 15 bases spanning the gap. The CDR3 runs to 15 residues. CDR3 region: CASSSGSKKDEKLFF. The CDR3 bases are TGTGCCAGCAGCTCCGGGTCCAAAAAGGATGAAAAACTGTTTTTT.

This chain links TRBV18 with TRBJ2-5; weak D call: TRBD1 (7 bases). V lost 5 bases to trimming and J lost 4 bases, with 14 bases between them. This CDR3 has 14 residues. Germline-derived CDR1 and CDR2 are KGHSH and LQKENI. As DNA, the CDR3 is TGTGCCAGCTCAGCGGGGACAGATGCAGAGACCCAGTACTTC. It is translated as CASSAGTDAETQYF.

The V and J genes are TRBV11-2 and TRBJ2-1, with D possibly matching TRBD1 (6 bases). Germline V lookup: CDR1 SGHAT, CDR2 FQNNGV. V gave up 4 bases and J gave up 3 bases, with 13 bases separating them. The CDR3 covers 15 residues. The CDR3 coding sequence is TGTGCCAGCAGCTCACCGGGACATAACTACAATGAGCAGTTCTTC. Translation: CASSSPGHNYNEQFF.

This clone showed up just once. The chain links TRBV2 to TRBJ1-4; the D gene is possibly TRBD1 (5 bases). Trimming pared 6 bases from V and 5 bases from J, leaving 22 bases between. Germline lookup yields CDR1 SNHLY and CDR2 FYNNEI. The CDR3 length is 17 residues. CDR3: CASSPTGTPSPNEKLFF. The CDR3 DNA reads TGTGCCAGCAGCCCTACAGGAACCCCAAGCCCAAATGAAAAACTGTTTTTT.

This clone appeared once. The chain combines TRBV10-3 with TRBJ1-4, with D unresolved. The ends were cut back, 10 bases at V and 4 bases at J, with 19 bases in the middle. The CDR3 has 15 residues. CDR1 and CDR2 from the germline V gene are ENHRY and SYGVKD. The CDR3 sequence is CATKLSGQNNEKLFF. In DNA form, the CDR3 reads TGTGCCACGAAGTTGTCCGGGCAGAATAATGAAAAACTGTTTTTT.